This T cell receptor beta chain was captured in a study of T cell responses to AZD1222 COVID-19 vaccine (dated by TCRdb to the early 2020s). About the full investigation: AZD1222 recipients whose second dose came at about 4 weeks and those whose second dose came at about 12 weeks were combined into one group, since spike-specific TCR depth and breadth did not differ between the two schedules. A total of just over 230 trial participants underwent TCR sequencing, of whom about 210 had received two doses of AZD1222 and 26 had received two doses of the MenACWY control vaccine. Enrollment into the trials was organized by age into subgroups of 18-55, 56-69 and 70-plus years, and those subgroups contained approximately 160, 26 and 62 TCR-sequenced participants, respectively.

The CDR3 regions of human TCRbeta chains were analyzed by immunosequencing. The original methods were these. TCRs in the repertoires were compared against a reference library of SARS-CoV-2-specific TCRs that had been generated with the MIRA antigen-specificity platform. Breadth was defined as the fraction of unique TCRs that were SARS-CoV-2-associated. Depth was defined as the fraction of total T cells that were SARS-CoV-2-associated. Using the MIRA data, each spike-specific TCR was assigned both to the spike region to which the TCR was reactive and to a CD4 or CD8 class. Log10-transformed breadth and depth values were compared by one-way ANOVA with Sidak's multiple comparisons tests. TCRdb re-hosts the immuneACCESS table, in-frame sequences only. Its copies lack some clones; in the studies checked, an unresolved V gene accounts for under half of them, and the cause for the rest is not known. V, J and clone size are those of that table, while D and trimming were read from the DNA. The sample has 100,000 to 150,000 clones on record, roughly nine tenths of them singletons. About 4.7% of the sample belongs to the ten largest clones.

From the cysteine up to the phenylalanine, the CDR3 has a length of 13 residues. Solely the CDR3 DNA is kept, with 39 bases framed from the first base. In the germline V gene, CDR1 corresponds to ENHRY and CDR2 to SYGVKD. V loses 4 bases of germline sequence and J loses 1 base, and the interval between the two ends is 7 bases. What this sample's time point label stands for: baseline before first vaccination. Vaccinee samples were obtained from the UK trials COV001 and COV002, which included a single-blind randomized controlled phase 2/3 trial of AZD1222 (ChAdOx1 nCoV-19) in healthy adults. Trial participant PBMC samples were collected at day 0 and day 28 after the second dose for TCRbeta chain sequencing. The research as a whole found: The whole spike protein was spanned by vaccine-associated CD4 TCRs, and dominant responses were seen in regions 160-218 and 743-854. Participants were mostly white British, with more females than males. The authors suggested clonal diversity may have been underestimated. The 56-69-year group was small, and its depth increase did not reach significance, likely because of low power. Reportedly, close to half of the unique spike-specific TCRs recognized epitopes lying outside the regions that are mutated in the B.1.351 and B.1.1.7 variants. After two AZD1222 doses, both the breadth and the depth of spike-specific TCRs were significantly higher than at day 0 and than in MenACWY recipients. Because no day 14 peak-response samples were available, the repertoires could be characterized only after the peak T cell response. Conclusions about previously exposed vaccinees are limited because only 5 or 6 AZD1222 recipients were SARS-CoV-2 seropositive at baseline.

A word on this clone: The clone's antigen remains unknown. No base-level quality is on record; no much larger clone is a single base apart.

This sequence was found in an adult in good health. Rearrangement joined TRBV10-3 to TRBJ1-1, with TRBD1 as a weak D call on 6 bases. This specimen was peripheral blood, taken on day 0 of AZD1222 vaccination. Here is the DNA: TGTGCCATCAGTGGGACAGCGAACACTGAAGCTTTCTTT. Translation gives CAISGTANTEAFF.